This TCR beta chain was observed in a study of cytomegalovirus exposure and HLA in healthy donors. The PCR contained 60 Vbeta and 13 Jbeta primers. Sequenced by immunoSEQ multiplex PCR; TCRdb stores in-frame clones only, minus some. The sample consists of 150,000 or so clones, approximately 73% of them appearing once. CDR3 length: 16 amino acids. Germline assignment: CDR1 MDHEN and CDR2 SYDVKM. Between the trimmed V and J ends, which lost 2 bases and 2 bases, there was a span of 14 bases. Sequenced material: PBMCs. The receptor was derived from a woman between 18 and 29 years old in good health and CMV-seronegative. The chain recombines TRBV28 with TRBJ2-3, with D possibly TRBD2 on 5 matching bases. For the CDR3, the DNA is TGTGCCAGCAGTTTAGGAGGCTCGGGCTTCACAGATACGCAGTATTTT. This translates into CASSLGGSGFTDTQYF.